This is a list of T cell receptor beta chains from one sample in a study of cytomegalovirus exposure and HLA in healthy donors. Profiled with immunoSEQ multiplex PCR; TCRdb holds only in-frame clones, not every one. In the table there are fewer than 120,000 clones, 80% of which are singletons. The sequencing sample was made of PBMCs. The receptors derive from a woman in her sixties in good health and CMV-seropositive. The CDR3 runs from the conserved cysteine through the conserved F or W. D genes are given only for firm matches. Size values are once, few and many counts, or a class for expanded clones, and some rows have none.

TRBD1,TRBJ1-1,NA,TRBV4-2,TGTGCCAGCAGCCAAATTGTGCTCCTTAACAGGGGGAACACTGAAGCTTTCTTT,CASSQIVLLNRGNTEAFF
TRBD2,TRBJ2-1,NA,TRBV18,TGTGCCAGCTCACCTCCCGGACTAGCGGGAGAAGGCAATGAGCAGTTCTTC,CASSPPGLAGEGNEQFF
TRBD1,TRBJ2-7,NA,TRBV6-5,TGTGCCAGCAGCCGGGACAGCCCCTCCTACGAGCAGTACTTC,CASSRDSPSYEQYF
TRBD1,TRBJ2-7,once,TRBV7-8,TGTGCCAGCAGCTTCTCCATCACAGGGGGTGAGCAGTACTTC,CASSFSITGGEQYF
TRBD1,TRBJ1-2,once,TRBV14,TGTGCCAGCAGCCAGGACAGGGTTGGCTATGGCTACACCTTC,CASSQDRVGYGYTF
NA,TRBJ1-1,NA,TRBV11-2,TGTGCCAGCAGCGAAGTCGGGGGATTTACTGAAGCTTTCTTT,CASSEVGGFTEAFF
NA,TRBJ1-1,NA,TRBV25-1,TGTGCCAGCAGTCGGACACTGAACACTGAAGCTTTCTTT,CASSRTLNTEAFF
TRBD1,TRBJ1-1,once,TRBV12-5,TGTGCTAGTGGTTTCTTCCTCACAGGGGGCAGGAACACTGAAGCTTTCTTT,CASGFFLTGGRNTEAFF
TRBD1,TRBJ1-1,NA,TRBV30,TGTGCCTCAAGGGTAGGAGGGGGCAGGACTGAAGCTTTCTTT,CASRVGGGRTEAFF
NA,TRBJ1-1,NA,TRBV5-1,TGCGCCAGCAGCTGGGGGCCCACGGGGACTGAAGCTTTCTTT,CASSWGPTGTEAFF
TRBD2,TRBJ2-5,NA,TRBV4-2,TGTGCCAGCACCCTTACCTCTAGCGGTTCCCCAGAGGAGACCCAGTACTTC,CASTLTSSGSPEETQYF
NA,TRBJ1-5,NA,TRBV9,TGTGCCAGCAGCGCAGGGGCTAGCAATCAGCCCCAGCATTTT,CASSAGASNQPQHF
NA,TRBJ2-1,NA,TRBV18,TGTGCCAGCTCCCCCAGGGAAGCGCACTACAATGAGCAGTTCTTC,CASSPREAHYNEQFF
TRBD1,TRBJ1-1,NA,TRBV6-4,TGTGCCAGCAGCCCAGGACAGGGAAACACTGAAGCTTTCTTT,CASSPGQGNTEAFF
NA,TRBJ1-1,once,TRBV7-9,TGTGCCAGCAGCCCCCCTTTCCGACAACAAGTAACCCAGGAAGCTTTCTTT,CASSPPFRQQVTQEAFF
NA,TRBJ2-5,few,TRBV30,TGTGCCTGGAGCCCCGGGACAACGGGAGGAGAGACCCAGTACTTC,CAWSPGTTGGETQYF
TRBD1,TRBJ1-2,NA,TRBV10-3,TGTGCCATCTGGGGACAGGAGAACTATGGCTACACCTTC,CAIWGQENYGYTF
TRBD1,TRBJ2-1,NA,TRBV11-2,TGTGCCAGCAGCCCCTCAAGGGGGCGGCTTAAAGGGGTCTTC,CASSPSRGRLKGVF
TRBD2,TRBJ2-1,NA,TRBV5-1,TGCGCCAGCAGCCCTAGCGGAACCCTCTCCTACAATGAGCAGTTCTTC,CASSPSGTLSYNEQFF
TRBD2,TRBJ2-1,few,TRBV4-1,TGCGCCAGCAGCCCCAATCTTTTCGGACTACTAGCGGGAGGTTGGAATGAGCAGTTCTTC,CASSPNLFGLLAGGWNEQFF
NA,TRBJ2-5,NA,TRBV9,TGTGCCAGCAGCGTAGGATGGTGGGTGGCGGACCAAGAGACCCAGTACTTC,CASSVGWWVADQETQYF
TRBD2,TRBJ2-7,NA,TRBV18,TGTGCCAGCTCATCCCTCGTCCTAGCGGGAGACCCCTACGAGCAGTACTTC,CASSSLVLAGDPYEQYF
NA,TRBJ2-7,few,TRBV2,TGTGCCAGCACCCGCGACATATATAACTACGAGCAGTACTTC,CASTRDIYNYEQYF